This T cell receptor (beta chain) comes out of a study of tumor-infiltrating lymphocytes in primary liver carcinoma. Priming with a constant-region primer yielded TCR beta cDNA from about 510 ng total RNA. Three-round nested multiplex PCR performed with slightly modified ARM-PCR produced the TCR beta libraries. Use of TRBV1-TRBV30 forward primers with a C-beta reverse primer characterized the first two PCR rounds, which lasted ten to eleven cycles each. TCRdb called the multiplex PCR reads again in MiXCR, with one record for every CDR3 protein. The sample gives about 190,000 distinct CDR3 sequences, around four fifths of which show up once; about a sixth is in the top ten. In germline, CDR1 is SGHDN, CDR2 FVKESK. CDR3 length: 13 amino acids. To note about this clonotype: One junction end disagrees with the germline gene, perhaps due to a read error.

The study co-extracted DNA and RNA from 20-30 mg of unsorted bulk tissue. The gene calls are TRBV14 and TRBJ2-7; possibly TRBD2 for D (6 bases). The clonotype originates from a man between 40 and 49 years old with primary liver carcinoma and hepatitis B virus infection. Source material: tumor tissue from primary liver carcinoma. CDR3 bases: TGTGTCAGCAGCCAAGACACTAGCTACGAGCAGTATTTC. Its translation is CVSSQDTSYEQYF.